Described below is a single T cell receptor beta chain sequence and its context. Its antigen remains unknown. The CDR3 loop spans 18 amino acids. Trimming took 2 bases from V and 6 from J, leaving 23 bases between them. CDR1 is MNHEY and CDR2 is SMNVEV in the germline V gene (reference sequence). Using RNA template, CDR3s of TCR alpha and beta were amplified with iRepertoire arm-PCR. TCRdb used MiXCR to reprocess the multiplex PCR reads, holding one entry per CDR3 protein. The table records roughly 100,000 distinct CDR3 sequences, around 29% of them present only once. The source of the sample is a study of glioma-infiltrating T cells. The study, taken as a whole, reports: CDR3 overlap between tissue and blood was very small. Tissue-blood divergence was below expectation in non-neoplastic patients, above in gliomas.

The specimen was glioma tissue, nonneoplastic brain tissue, or PBMCs (not recorded which). The origin of this receptor is a human donor with low-grade glioma or glioblastoma, undergoing nonglioma brain surgery, or in good health (not recorded which). This chain links TRBV27 with TRBJ2-1; the D gene could be TRBD1 or TRBD2 (5 bases each). DNA for the CDR3: TGTGCCAGCAGTTTACGGTGGGGGTTATTCACTGGGGTCAATGAGCAGTTCTTC. The encoded protein is CASSLRWGLFTGVNEQFF.